One sample yielded the 10 T cell receptor beta chains listed below, sequenced in a study of blood T cell repertoires in COVID-19. Method: immunoSEQ multiplex PCR; TCRdb's copy keeps in-frame clones and lacks some. Among 55,000 to 80,000 clones listed, around 87% were seen once. Sequenced: peripheral blood. The receptors were sampled from a human donor in a cohort sampled during active COVID-19.

This chain connects TRBV19 to TRBJ1-1; weak D call: TRBD1 (6 bases). V was cut by 3 bases and J by 0 bases, with 8 bases left in between. The CDR3 has 14 residues. Germline V gives CDR1 LNHDA, CDR2 SQIVND (reference sequence). The CDR3: CASSIGQMNTEAFF. CDR3 coding DNA: TGTGCCAGTAGTATTGGACAGATGAACACTGAAGCTTTCTTT.

This clone was counted once. V is TRBV7-8 and J is TRBJ2-5, with D perhaps matching TRBD1 (6 bases). The V and J ends lost 6 bases and 3 bases respectively, with 14 bases between them. The CDR3 is 14 amino acids. The germline CDR1 and CDR2 sequences are SGHVS and FQNEAQ. Written as DNA, the CDR3 is TGTGCCAGCAGTCAATCTAGGGGGAAAGAGACCCAGTACTTC. Translating gives CASSQSRGKETQYF.

This chain connects TRBV5-8 to TRBJ2-7; 10 bases map to TRBD1. In germline, CDR1 is SGHTS, CDR2 YDEGEE. This CDR3 has 18 residues. With V trimmed by 0 bases and J by 4 bases, 13 bases remained unmatched. CDR3 residues: CASSLGDRGRIYEYEQYF. The CDR3 nucleotides read TGTGCCAGCAGCTTGGGGGACAGGGGCCGAATTTATGAATACGAGCAGTACTTC.

The CDR3 spells CASSHGTSGTYEQYF. In nucleotides, the CDR3 is TGTGCCAGCAGTCACGGGACTAGCGGGACCTACGAGCAGTACTTC. J is TRBJ2-7 and V is TRBV6-5; 13 bases map to TRBD2. There are 15 residues in the CDR3. Germline assignment: CDR1 MNHEY and CDR2 SVGAGI. Trimming took 5 bases from V and 2 from J; bases not matched to a gene: 3.

The chain combines TRBV5-8 with TRBJ2-6; D possibly corresponds to TRBD2 (5 bases). Trimming left V 0 bases short and J 1 base short, with 17 bases between. The CDR3 loop spans 19 amino acids. The germline V gene encodes CDR1 SGHTS and CDR2 YDEGEE. The DNA of the CDR3 is TGTGCCAGCAGCTTGGAACTCCACTACTCGGGGTCTGGGGCCAACGTCCTGACTTTC. Translated: CASSLELHYSGSGANVLTF.

The chain joins TRBV4-1 to TRBJ2-2; perhaps TRBD2 as D (6 bases). The CDR3 contains 15 residues. Germline-derived CDR1 and CDR2 are MGHRA and YSYEKL. Between the trimmed V and J ends, which lost 8 bases and 4 bases, there was a span of 17 bases. CDR3 loop: CASGTSSARTGELFF. The CDR3 DNA reads TGCGCCAGCGGCACTAGCTCAGCGCGCACCGGGGAGCTGTTTTTT.

This chain links TRBV5-4 with TRBJ2-3, with TRBD2 identical over 12 bases. Germline CDR1 is SGHNT and CDR2 is YYREEE (reference sequence). J was trimmed by 4 bases and V by 5 bases; bases with no gene match: 5. The CDR3 is 15 residues long. The CDR3 coding sequence is TGTGCCAGCAGGCGTCTAGCGGGGGGGCCAGATACGCAGTATTTT. Protein: CASRRLAGGPDTQYF. Variable domain in full (rest from reference TRBV5-4 and TRBJ2-3): ETGVTQSPTHLIKTRGQQVTLRCSSQSGHNTVSWYQQALGQGPQFIFQYYREEENGRGNFPPRFSGLQFPNYSSELNVNALELDDSALYLCASRRLAGGPDTQYFGPGTRLTVL.

This clone was observed a few times. The chain combines TRBV5-6 with TRBJ1-4; the D is unclear. V lost 7 bases to trimming and J lost 6 bases, with 16 bases between them. In germline, CDR1 is SGHDT, CDR2 YYEEEE. CDR3 length: 14 amino acids. The CDR3 sequence is CASLLQPTDEKLFF. The CDR3 DNA is TGTGCCAGCCTTTTACAGCCAACGGATGAAAAACTGTTTTTT.

In this sample, this clone turned up once. The chain combines TRBV4-3 with TRBJ1-2; TRBD1 aligns across 7 bases. CDR1 LGHNA and CDR2 YSLEER come from the germline V gene. The CDR3 has 16 residues. V shed 0 bases, J shed 5 bases, and the junction held 9 bases outside the gene matches. This CDR3 reads CASSQERAGGGYGYTF. DNA for the CDR3: TGCGCCAGCAGCCAAGAAAGGGCAGGGGGAGGATATGGCTACACCTTC.

J is TRBJ1-6 and V is TRBV19; 8 positions match TRBD1. The CDR3 consists of 16 residues. Germline CDR1 LNHDA, CDR2 SQIVND (reference sequence). V shed 3 bases and J 8 bases; nucleotides not matched to a gene: 9. CDR3 sequence: CASSMFGRGQDSPLHF. The CDR3 DNA reads as TGTGCCAGTAGTATGTTCGGCAGGGGGCAGGATTCACCCCTCCACTTT.